A selection of T cell receptor beta chains follows, all from one sample in a study of blood T cells in healthy people across ages. TCRdb analysed the 5' RACE reads with MiXCR anew, one entry per CDR3 protein. This table has roughly 700,000 distinct CDR3 sequences, over 45% appearing once. The sequenced sample consisted of blood. The receptors were sampled from a woman between 55 and 75 years old in good health. Both conserved end residues are part of each CDR3. The D gene is left open where the match is weak. Clone size appears in some rows only: once, few, many, or a class for an expanded clone.

TGCGCCAGCAGCTTGGAGGGACAGGGAGAAGATACGCAGTATTTT CASSLEGQGEDTQYF - TRBD1 TRBJ2-3 TRBV5-1 15
TGTGCCAGCAGTTTTCGACAGGCCCTCCACTTT CASSFRQALHF once - TRBJ1-6 TRBV28 11
TGCAGTGCTAGTAACCAGCGGGGAAGCTCCTACAATGAGCAGTTCTTC CSASNQRGSSYNEQFF - TRBD2 TRBJ2-1 TRBV20-1 16
TGTGCCACCAGCAGAGATGGGGACCACGACTACGAGCAGTACTTC CATSRDGDHDYEQYF - - TRBJ2-7 TRBV15 15
TGTGCCAGCAGCAATTTCGGGACAGGCCTCGGAATACCCCTCCACTTT CASSNFGTGLGIPLHF few TRBD1 TRBJ1-6 TRBV2 16
TGTGCCAGCAGCCAAGGAACGAACACTGAAGCTTTCTTT CASSQGTNTEAFF few - TRBJ1-1 TRBV14 13
TGTGCCAGCAGTTTATCTCGGCTTCCCGACGGCGACTACGAGCAGTACTTC CASSLSRLPDGDYEQYF - - TRBJ2-7 TRBV27 17
TGTGCCAGCAGCGGGGACTCAAACCTCTACGAGCAGTACTTC CASSGDSNLYEQYF - - TRBJ2-7 TRBV9 14
TGTGCCAGCAGCCTAGAGACGGCTGAAGCTTTCTTT CASSLETAEAFF - - TRBJ1-1 TRBV11-2 12
TGCAGTGCTCGGGACAGGAGAACCTACAATGAGCAGTTCTTC CSARDRRTYNEQFF many TRBD1 TRBJ2-1 TRBV20-1 14
TGTGCCAGCAGCCCTAATCGGAAGGGGGCCTACGAGCAGTACTTC CASSPNRKGAYEQYF - - TRBJ2-7 TRBV28 15
TGCAGTGCTAGAGAGACCCACAGGGCGAACTATGGCTACACCTTC CSARETHRANYGYTF - - TRBJ1-2 TRBV20-1 15
TGCAGTGCTGGGGACAGGGGATATGGCTACACCTTC CSAGDRGYGYTF - TRBD1 TRBJ1-2 TRBV20-1 12
TGCGCCAGCAGCCCGCTCGGGACTACCGCGGGGGGGGAGACCCAGTACTTC CASSPLGTTAGGETQYF - TRBD2 TRBJ2-5 TRBV5-1 17
TGTGCCAGCAGCCCTATGGGGGGCGGTGACTATGGCTACACCTTC CASSPMGGGDYGYTF many - TRBJ1-2 TRBV9 15
TGCGCCAGCAGCCAGACGGGACAGGGGATATATGGCTACACCTTC CASSQTGQGIYGYTF few TRBD1 TRBJ1-2 TRBV4-3 15
TGTGCCAGCAGGATTAGCGGGATGAGCACAGATACGCAGTATTTT CASRISGMSTDTQYF many TRBD2 TRBJ2-3 TRBV28 15
TGTGCCAGCAGTCGACTTAGAAACAATGAGCAGTTCTTC CASSRLRNNEQFF few - TRBJ2-1 TRBV6-5 13
TGCGCCAGCAGCCAAGGTACTAGCGGTGAAAGCACAGATACGCAGTATTTT CASSQGTSGESTDTQYF - TRBD2 TRBJ2-3 TRBV4-3 17
TGCAGCGTTGAGGGACAGAAAAGCTCCTACAATGAGCAGTACTTC CSVEGQKSSYNEQYF - TRBD1 TRBJ2-7 TRBV29-1 15
TGCAGCCCTGGCTGGGGTAAAGGGTACAATGAGCAGTTCTTC CSPGWGKGYNEQFF - - TRBJ2-1 TRBV29-1 14